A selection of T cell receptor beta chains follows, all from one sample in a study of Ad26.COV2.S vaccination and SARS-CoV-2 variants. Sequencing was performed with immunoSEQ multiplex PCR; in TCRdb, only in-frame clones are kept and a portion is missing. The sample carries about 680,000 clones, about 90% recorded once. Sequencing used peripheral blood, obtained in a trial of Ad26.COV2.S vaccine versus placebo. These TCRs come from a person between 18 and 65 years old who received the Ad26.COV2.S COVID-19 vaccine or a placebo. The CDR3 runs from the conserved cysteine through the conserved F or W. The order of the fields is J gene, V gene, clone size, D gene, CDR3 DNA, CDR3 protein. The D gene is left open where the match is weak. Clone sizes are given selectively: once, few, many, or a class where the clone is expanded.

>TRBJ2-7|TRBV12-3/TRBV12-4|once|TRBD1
TGTGCCAGCAGTCCCCACACAGGGGACGAGCAGTACTTC
CASSPHTGDEQYF
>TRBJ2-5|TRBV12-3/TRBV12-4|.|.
TGTGCCAGCAGTCGGACTACTCAAGAGACCCAGTACTTC
CASSRTTQETQYF
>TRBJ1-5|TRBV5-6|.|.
TGTGCCAGCAGCCGAACGGGTTGGGGCAATCAGCCCCAGCATTTT
CASSRTGWGNQPQHF
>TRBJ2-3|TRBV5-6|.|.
TGTGCCAGCAGCCTCCGGGACCATGTCCCCACAGATACGCAGTATTTT
CASSLRDHVPTDTQYF
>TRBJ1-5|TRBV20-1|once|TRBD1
TGCAGTGCTAGTGACAGGGGGAGCAATCAGCCCCAGCATTTT
CSASDRGSNQPQHF
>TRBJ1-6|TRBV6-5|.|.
TGTGCCAGCATCCTCCCGAGCTCCTATAATTCACCCCTCCACTTT
CASILPSSYNSPLHF
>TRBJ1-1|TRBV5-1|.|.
TGCGCCAGCCGGGCGGGGACGATGAACACTGAAGCTTTCTTT
CASRAGTMNTEAFF
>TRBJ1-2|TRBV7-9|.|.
TGTGCCAGCAGCTTAGAAGGGGGAGGGAACTATGGCTACACCTTC
CASSLEGGGNYGYTF
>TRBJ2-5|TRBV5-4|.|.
TGTGCCAGCACCGTTCGGGATGGGCGGGAGACCCAGTACTTC
CASTVRDGRETQYF
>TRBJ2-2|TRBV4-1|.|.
TGCGCCAGCAGCCAAGATGGGAAGGGAGATACCGGGGAGCTGTTTTTT
CASSQDGKGDTGELFF
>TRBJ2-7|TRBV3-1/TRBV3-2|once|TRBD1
TGTGCCAGCAGCCAAGATCTGGGGACAGGGCGGTACGAGCAGTACTTC
CASSQDLGTGRYEQYF
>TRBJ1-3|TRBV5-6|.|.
TGTGCCAGCAGCTTGAGGGCCTCTGGAAACACCATATATTTT
CASSLRASGNTIYF
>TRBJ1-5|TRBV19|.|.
TGTGCCAGTAGTAGAGATACCGATCAGCCCCAGCATTTT
CASSRDTDQPQHF
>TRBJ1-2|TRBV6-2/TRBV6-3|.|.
TGTGCCAGCAGTTACGCGCCAAGCGGGTATGGCTACACCTTC
CASSYAPSGYGYTF
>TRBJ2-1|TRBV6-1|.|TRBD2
TGTGCCAGCAGTGGGGGGCGAGCGGGAGAATCCTACAATGAGCAGTTCTTC
CASSGGRAGESYNEQFF
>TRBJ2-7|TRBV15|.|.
TGTGCCACCAGCAGAGATCCGGGTGGTTACGAGCAGTACTTC
CATSRDPGGYEQYF
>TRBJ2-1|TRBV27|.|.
TGTGCCAGCAGCCCTACGGGCCTCCCAGGGTATAGAAATGAGCAGTTCTTC
CASSPTGLPGYRNEQFF
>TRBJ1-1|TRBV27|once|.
TGTGCCAGCAGTTTATTAGGGTTGGGCAGGGGAGAGACTGAAGCTTTCTTT
CASSLLGLGRGETEAFF
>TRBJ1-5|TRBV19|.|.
TGTGCCAGTAGTATCCCACAGCGATATAGCAATCAGCCCCAGCATTTT
CASSIPQRYSNQPQHF
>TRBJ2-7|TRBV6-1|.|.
TGTGCCAGCAGTGAGGGCCACCTAAGCTCCTACGAGCAGTACTTC
CASSEGHLSSYEQYF
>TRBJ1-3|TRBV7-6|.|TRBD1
TGTGCCAGCAGCTTAGGGGACAGGGTTTTCTCTGGAAACACCATATATTTT
CASSLGDRVFSGNTIYF
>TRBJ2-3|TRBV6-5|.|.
TGTAGGACCCTCACAGATACGCAGTATTTT
CRTLTDTQYF
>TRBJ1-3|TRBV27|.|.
TGTGCCAGCAGTTTAAATCGGTTGGGTTTCTCTGGAAACACCATATATTTT
CASSLNRLGFSGNTIYF
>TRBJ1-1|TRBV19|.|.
TGTGCCAGTAGTTACGGTCATGCGTTGAACACTGAAGCTTTCTTT
CASSYGHALNTEAFF
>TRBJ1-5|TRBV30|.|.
TGTGCCTGGAGTGCGCCCCGGTGGGGGGAGGCTCAGCCCCAGCATTTT
CAWSAPRWGEAQPQHF
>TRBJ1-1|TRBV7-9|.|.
TGTGCCAGCAGCTTAGTCCAGGGGTGGACTGAAGCTTTCTTT
CASSLVQGWTEAFF
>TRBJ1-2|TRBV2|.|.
TGTGCCAGCAGGGACGGGAGCTATGGCTACACCTTC
CASRDGSYGYTF
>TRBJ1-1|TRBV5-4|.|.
TGTGCCAGCAGCTTGGTTCAGTCTATGAACACTGAAGCTTTCTTT
CASSLVQSMNTEAFF
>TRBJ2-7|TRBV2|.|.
TGTGCCAGCAAGACGGACCTTACCTACGAGCAGTACTTC
CASKTDLTYEQYF
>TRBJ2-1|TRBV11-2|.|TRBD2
TGTGCCAGCAGCTTAGTAGCGGGAGGACACAATGAGCAGTTCTTC
CASSLVAGGHNEQFF
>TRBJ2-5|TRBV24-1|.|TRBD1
TGTGCCACCAGTGCCAGGGGGCCATTTGAGACCCAGTACTTC
CATSARGPFETQYF
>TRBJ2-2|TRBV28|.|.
TGTGCCAGCAGTTCAAGGAACACCGGGGAGCTGTTTTTT
CASSSRNTGELFF
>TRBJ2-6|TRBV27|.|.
TGTGCCAGCATGAAGTCTGGGGCCAACGTCCTGACTTTC
CASMKSGANVLTF
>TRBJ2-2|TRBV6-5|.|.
TGTGCCATCTCGAATAGCCCTTACACCGGGGAGCTGTTTTTT
CAISNSPYTGELFF
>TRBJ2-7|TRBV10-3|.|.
TGTGCCATCAGTGAACGGGATGGGGAGCAGTACTTC
CAISERDGEQYF
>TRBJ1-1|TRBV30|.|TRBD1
TGTGCCTGGAGCGCCGGGACAGTGAACACTGAAGCTTTCTTT
CAWSAGTVNTEAFF